This T cell receptor beta chain appears in the sequencing data of a study of blood T cells in healthy people across ages. Overall study results and limits: With donor CMV status unknown, expanded clonotype changes were possibly confounded.

Next came a second PCR, run for about 6 to 12 cycles, which used a sample-barcoded 5' primer along with a J-beta primer mix. One entry per CDR3 protein results from TCRdb running MiXCR on the 5' RACE reads. The sample records about 1.4 million distinct CDR3 sequences, approximately 63% being singletons. This CDR3 has 14 amino acids. Germline V gene lookup returns CDR1 SQVTM and CDR2 ANQGSEA. Trimming removed 6 bases from V and 0 bases from J; junction bases left unmatched: 5. This clonotype was seen a few times. Its antigen is undetermined. V is TRBV29-1 and J is TRBJ2-1; TRBD1 matches at 7 bases. Sequencing was carried out using blood. This TCR was sampled from a man younger than 35 in good health. The CDR3 loop reads CSVGGQDSYNEQFF. In DNA form, the CDR3 reads TGCAGCGTGGGTGGACAGGACTCCTACAATGAGCAGTTCTTC.